The rows below give T cell receptor beta chains drawn from one sample of a study of blood T cell repertoires in COVID-19. This table comes from immunoSEQ multiplex PCR, and its TCRdb copy is limited to in-frame clones, with some not included. The sample includes about 40,000 clones, roughly 83% of them seen just once. Sequencing input: peripheral blood. These receptors all come from a woman aged 55-69 years with acute or convalescent COVID-19. CDR3s include the opening cysteine and the closing phenylalanine or tryptophan.

V gene	CDR3 protein
TRBV20-1	CSASFGSSEQYF
TRBV5-5	CASSIQGAEAFF
TRBV6-5	CASSYPGRVTEAFF
TRBV25-1	CASRRPGQGDGYTF
TRBV2	CASSPQAYGYTF
TRBV7-8	CASSLSNEQFF
TRBV18	CASSPPTASYEQYF
TRBV6-1	CASSEVGLAGGRAYNEQFF
TRBV19	CASKKGQLNTEAFF
TRBV28	CASSLGGQGFDYGYTF
TRBV11-2	CASSLARALYGYTF
TRBV10-3	CAISELAETDTQYF
TRBV10-3	CAISEGQGGFNSPLHF
TRBV28	CASSFLMDRVTGANVLTF
TRBV7-8	CASSPRGGNQPQHF
TRBV3-1/TRBV3-2	CASSQRASGSRDTGELFF
TRBV27	CASSLAGYSNQPQHF
TRBV18	CASSRQGSNYGYTF
TRBV6-5	CASTLYNEQFF
TRBV7-9	CASSRDRTNEKLFF
TRBV5-1	CASSGQILAGGVEQYF
TRBV7-9	CASSFGQGAREKLFF
TRBV7-3	CASSLSGGNTGELFF
TRBV6-2/TRBV6-3	CASSLRGGPGNTIYF
TRBV5-6	CASGPGHLISSEQYF
TRBV5-4	CASSLRGGRETQYF
TRBV6-6	CASSSGGGYSNQPQHF
TRBV6-2/TRBV6-3	CASSLTNSRNQPQHF
TRBV5-3	CARSLVIPDPKRGTEAFF
TRBV4-1	CASSQVSPGGELFF
TRBV7-2	CASSLNTGGNYGYTF
TRBV28	CASSFLGSGEKLFF
TRBV5-4	CASRQDRVFEAFF
TRBV2	CASSDRAYNEQFF
TRBV18	CASSPPGAAGANVLTF
TRBV29-1	CSAGQGASTEAFF
TRBV28	CAISRGPSGYTF
TRBV20-1	CSAPGPYGYTF
TRBV5-4	CASSYDRSSGNTIYF
TRBV5-6	CASSFGYSQETQYF
TRBV5-1	CASSLEGHSSGNTIYF
TRBV7-8	CASSFGPQAYEQYF
TRBV6-1	CASSEGLQETQYF
TRBV7-9	CASSLAARLSTDTQYF
TRBV27	CASTTSGGYNEQFF
TRBV7-9	CASSLLLDRNTEAFF
TRBV27	CASSSRQGSIQYF
TRBV2	CASSEVRVGTGELFF
TRBV6-6	CASSPQQQGPAVLTF
TRBV5-1	CASSLVASTNEKLFF
TRBV3-1/TRBV3-2	CASSQGVSGFSYEQYF
TRBV2	CASRDRGPLNF
TRBV2	CASSEAIGLAGADVDTQYF